This T cell receptor (beta chain) was documented in a study of OX40 agonist ivuxolimab in advanced cancers. Across the whole study: Mean age approximately 59 years, range about 20 to 79; roughly 80% male.

The CDR3 totals 17 residues. The junction had 9 bases not matched to a gene; V was cut back by 5 bases and J by 3 bases. CDR1 is MNHEY and CDR2 is SMNVEV in the germline V gene (reference sequence). Regarding the study as a whole: Researchers did not establish what antigens the expanded peripheral T cells target.

About this clone: The antigen remains unidentified.

The protocol was immunoSEQ multiplex PCR, while the TCRdb copy is restricted to in-frame clones and leaves out a portion. The profile shows about 91,000 clones, more than 80% of them singletons. The TCR was taken from an adult with an advanced solid tumor such as melanoma, head and neck, liver or kidney cancer. The source material was CD4+ or CD8+ T cells sorted from blood, sampled in a trial of the OX40 agonist ivuxolimab. This chain connects TRBV27 to TRBJ1-6; 8 nucleotides line up with TRBD1. The CDR3 DNA reads TGTGCCAGCAGTCTCTATACACAGGGGGACTATAATTCACCCCTCCACTTT. This sequence encodes CASSLYTQGDYNSPLHF.